Each of the 10 T cell receptor beta chains below was sequenced from the same sample in a study of T cells in Graves' hyperthyroidism and ophthalmopathy. The investigators amplified TCR beta CDR3 regions from RNA transcripts. First-round RT-PCR with HTBI primers amplified the TCR CDR3 region. TCRdb re-analysed the multiplex PCR reads in MiXCR, keeping a single row per CDR3 protein. The top ten hold 9.5% to 13% of the sample, which has hundreds of thousands of distinct CDR3 sequences, 14% seen once. Material: blood. These receptors were taken from a woman younger than 35 with Graves' hyperthyroidism.

Concerning this clonotype itself: The junction departs from germline at one end; a sequencing error may be responsible. The chain links TRBV6-5 to TRBJ2-4; a weak D match, TRBD1 (5 bases). Germline-derived CDR1 and CDR2 are MNHEY and SVGAGI. The CDR3 has 16 amino acids. CDR3 region: CASSDSGRPVKNIQYF. The DNA for the CDR3 is TGTGCCAGCAGTGACTCAGGGCGTCCAGTCAAAAACATTCAGTACTTC.

This clonotype was picked up a small number of times. V usage is TRBV28 and J usage is TRBJ1-1, with D possibly TRBD1 on 5 matching bases. Germline lookup yields CDR1 MDHEN and CDR2 SYDVKM. The CDR3 consists of 14 residues. Deletions cut 5 bases from V and 6 bases from J, with 16 bases between. The CDR3 reads CASSLGTVKAEAFF. DNA of the CDR3: TGTGCCAGCAGTCTCGGGACGGTCAAGGCTGAAGCTTTCTTT.

This clonotype was counted ten times or more. CDR3 coding DNA: TGTGCCAGCAGTTCGCCTACAGGGGGCAACACTGAAGCTTTCTTT. It is translated as CASSSPTGGNTEAFF. V gene TRBV12-3 or TRBV12-4 combines with J gene TRBJ1-1, with TRBD1 matching 9 bases. V dropped 4 bases and J dropped 2; count of bases not matched to a gene: 5. This CDR3 spans 15 amino acids.

This clonotype was seen many times. V gene TRBV9 combines with J gene TRBJ2-5; 8 nucleotides agree with TRBD1. J lost 7 bases, V lost 4 bases, and 6 bases had no gene match. Germline loops: CDR1 SGDLS, CDR2 YYNGEE. This CDR3 region has 13 residues. CDR3 nucleotide sequence: TGTGCCAGCAGCCCAGGACAGGGTTGGACCCAGTACTTC. Its protein is CASSPGQGWTQYF.

The gene calls are TRBV15 and TRBJ1-6; no clear D gene. Per germline, CDR1 LNHNV and CDR2 YYDKDF (reference sequence). This CDR3 contains 14 residues. Trimming cost V 0 bases and J 7 bases, with 7 bases left between them. CDR3: CATSREYGNSPLHF. CDR3 in DNA: TGTGCCACCAGCAGAGAGTACGGGAATTCACCCCTCCACTTT.

V is TRBV28 and J is TRBJ1-5; perhaps TRBD1 as D (5 bases). Germline CDR1 is MDHEN and CDR2 is SYDVKM. This CDR3 region has 15 residues. V gave up 2 bases and J gave up 2 bases, with 10 bases separating them. The CDR3 is CASSLRGTGNQPQHF. Here the CDR3 DNA reads TGTGCCAGCAGTTTAAGGGGTACGGGCAATCAGCCCCAGCATTTT.

This clonotype was counted many times. This sequence joins TRBV20-1 and TRBJ2-1; 7 bases are a match to TRBD2. V trimming: 0 bases; J trimming: 1 base; junction bases outside the gene matches: 6. Germline V CDR1 and CDR2: DFQATT, SNEGSKA (reference sequence). The CDR3 covers 16 residues. The CDR3 here is CSARDMGGRSYNEQFF. DNA for the CDR3: TGCAGTGCTAGAGATATGGGGGGGAGGTCCTACAATGAGCAGTTCTTC.

This chain uses TRBV25-1 with TRBJ2-5, with D tentatively TRBD1 (6 bases). This CDR3 spans 14 amino acids. V gave up 4 bases and J gave up 5 bases, with 14 bases separating them. Germline assignment: CDR1 MGHDK and CDR2 SYGVNS. CDR3 sequence reads: CASSVTGLQETQYF. CDR3 bases: TGTGCCAGCAGTGTCACAGGGCTCCAGGAGACCCAGTACTTC.

This clonotype came up many times. V is TRBV18 and J is TRBJ1-1; no definite D call. The CDR3 is 16 residues long. With 1 base removed from V and 1 base from J, the gap between germline ends came to 13 bases. Germline values: CDR1 KGHSH, CDR2 LQKENI. CDR3 residues: CASSPRPSGPNTEAFF. The CDR3 DNA reads as TGTGCCAGCTCACCACGGCCTTCTGGTCCGAACACTGAAGCTTTCTTT.

The sample holds many counts of this clonotype. V gene TRBV2 combines with J gene TRBJ1-1; TRBD1 is a possible D gene (5 bases). The CDR3 is made up of 14 amino acids. CDR1 and CDR2 (germline): SNHLY, FYNNEI. V was cut by 6 bases and J by 3 bases, with 14 bases left in between. CDR3 protein: CASRVREGHTEAFF. The CDR3 bases are TGTGCCAGCAGAGTCAGGGAGGGGCACACTGAAGCTTTCTTT.